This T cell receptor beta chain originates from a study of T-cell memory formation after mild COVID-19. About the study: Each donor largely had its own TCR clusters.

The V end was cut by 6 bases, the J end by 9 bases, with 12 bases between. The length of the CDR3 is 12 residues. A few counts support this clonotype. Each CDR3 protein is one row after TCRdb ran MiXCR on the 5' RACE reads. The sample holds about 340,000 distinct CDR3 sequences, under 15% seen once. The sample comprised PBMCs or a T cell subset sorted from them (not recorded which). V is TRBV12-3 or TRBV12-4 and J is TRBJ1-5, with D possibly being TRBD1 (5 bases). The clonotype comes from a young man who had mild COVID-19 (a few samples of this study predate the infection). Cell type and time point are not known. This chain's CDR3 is CASSNTGGPQHF. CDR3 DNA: TGTGCCAGCAGCAATACGGGGGGGCCCCAGCATTTT.